This entry lists 2 T cell receptor beta chains sequenced from one sample in a study of cytomegalovirus exposure and HLA in healthy donors. A multiplex PCR was run with 60 Vbeta primers and 13 Jbeta primers. TCRdb keeps only in-frame clones here, not all; method: immunoSEQ multiplex PCR. The table has about 130,000 clones, approximately 82% seen once; the top ten hold roughly 1.5%. Sequenced input: PBMCs. These receptors all stem from a female donor in good health and CMV-seronegative.

The gene calls are TRBV7-8 and TRBJ2-7; 7 bases match TRBD2. The CDR3 runs 15 residues. With 6 bases clipped from V and 2 bases from J, the junction kept 10 bases outside the gene matches. Germline CDR1 and CDR2: SGHVS and FQNEAQ. The CDR3 region is CASSYPGRGTYEQYF. CDR3 in DNA: TGTGCCAGCAGTTATCCTGGGAGGGGCACCTACGAGCAGTACTTC.

The V and J genes are TRBV4-3 and TRBJ1-1; possibly TRBD1 for D (5 bases). This CDR3 contains 14 residues. Per germline, CDR1 LGHNA and CDR2 YSLEER. Trimming took 0 bases from V and 5 from J, leaving 10 bases between them. The CDR3 nucleotides are TGCGCCAGCAGCCAAGATTATGGGGGGACTGAAGCTTTCTTT. Protein product: CASSQDYGGTEAFF.